The 28 T cell receptor beta chains below were found in one sample sequenced in a study of CD8 T cell repertoires and HIV-1 epitope variants. Measured with immunoSEQ multiplex PCR; TCRdb has only the in-frame clones, and not every one. The repertoire consists of over 2,000 clones, with 55% to 75% occurring once and the leading ten covering 43%. For these receptors, no antigen is known. Sequencing input: cultured CD8+ T cells derived from PBMCs. Source of these receptors: a male donor with HIV.

This clone appeared a few times. This sequence joins TRBV19 and TRBJ2-7; 9 nucleotides agree with TRBD1. CDR1 LNHDA and CDR2 SQIVND come from the germline V gene (reference sequence). CDR3 size: 12 residues. After removal of 9 bases from V and 7 bases from J, the junction contained 7 bases not matched to a gene. The CDR3 nucleotides are TGTGCCAGCCAACAGGGGGCTGGGGAGCAGTACTTC. This gives the protein CASQQGAGEQYF.

This clone was picked up a small number of times. The J gene is TRBJ2-7, the V gene TRBV9, with a weak D call TRBD2 (5 bases). Trimming took off 3 bases at V and 2 bases at J, with 15 bases between the two ends. Germline loops: CDR1 SGDLS, CDR2 YYNGEE. The CDR3 is 15 amino acids. This chain's CDR3 is CASSATAGQAYEQYF. The CDR3 DNA sequence: TGTGCCAGCAGCGCGACCGCGGGTCAGGCCTACGAGCAGTACTTC. The full variable domain, with the rest looked up from reference TRBV9 and TRBJ2-7, is DSGVTQTPKHLITATGQRVTLRCSPRSGDLSVYWYQQSLDQGLQFLIQYYNGEERAKGNILERFSAQQFPDLHSELNLSSLELGDSALYFCASSATAGQAYEQYFGPGTRLTVT.

The CDR3 nucleotides are TGTGCCAGCAGTTCCCCGACTATTTACAATGAGCAGTTCTTC. This encodes CASSSPTIYNEQFF. V gene TRBV6-6 combines with J gene TRBJ2-1, with D perhaps TRBD2 (5 bases). CDR3 length: 14 residues. V was pared by 4 bases and J by 4 bases, with 11 bases between. Germline CDR1 is MNHNY and CDR2 is SVGAGI (reference sequence).

The rearrangement uses TRBV7-9 and TRBJ2-2; possible D gene TRBD2, 5 bases. The CDR3 length is 14 residues. The V and J ends lost 4 bases and 4 bases respectively, with 10 bases between them. Looked up from germline, CDR1 is SEHNR and CDR2 is FQNEAQ (reference sequence). CDR3 in amino acids: CASSWTPSTGELFF. The CDR3 DNA reads TGTGCCAGCAGCTGGACTCCGAGCACCGGGGAGCTGTTTTTT.

The rearrangement uses TRBV27 and TRBJ2-3, with 7 bases that match TRBD2. CDR1 and CDR2 from the germline V gene are MNHEY and SMNVEV (reference sequence). The length of the CDR3 is 15 residues. Losses at the gene ends were 2 bases for V and 4 bases for J; bases not matched to a gene: 6. DNA for the CDR3: TGTGCCAGCAGTTTACGGGGGGTCGGGGCAGATACGCAGTATTTT. This codes for CASSLRGVGADTQYF.

The chain has TRBV7-8 and TRBJ2-4; weak D call: TRBD2 (6 bases). Trimming stripped 11 bases from V and 5 bases from J, with 13 bases between. Germline-derived CDR1 and CDR2 are SGHVS and FQNEAQ. This CDR3 spans 12 amino acids. CDR3 in amino acids: CALGEDQNIQYF. The DNA for the CDR3 is TGTGCCTTGGGGGAGGACCAAAACATTCAGTACTTC.

The V and J genes are TRBV5-5 and TRBJ2-5, with 11 bases identical to TRBD2. CDR3 size: 15 residues. V dropped 2 bases and J dropped 2; count of bases not matched to a gene: 2. Germline V CDR1 and CDR2: SGHKS, YYEKEE (reference sequence). CDR3 amino acids: CASSFSSGGQETQYF. Written as DNA, the CDR3 is TGTGCCAGCAGCTTTTCTAGCGGGGGGCAAGAGACCCAGTACTTC.

The rearrangement uses TRBV6-5 and TRBJ2-1; perhaps TRBD1 as D (6 bases). CDR3 size: 13 residues. Deletions cut 2 bases from V and 10 bases from J, with 12 bases between. CDR1 is MNHEY and CDR2 is SVGAGI in the germline V gene. In nucleotides, the CDR3 is TGTGCCAGCAGTTACGTGGACAGCCGGGAGCAGTTCTTC. It translates to CASSYVDSREQFF.

This chain links TRBV19 with TRBJ2-7; 11 bases agree with TRBD1. The CDR3 totals 14 residues. Germline V gene sequence: CDR1 LNHDA, CDR2 SQIVND (reference sequence). The ends lost 5 bases at V and 2 bases at J; junction bases unmatched: 2. CDR3 DNA sequence: TGTGCCAGTAGTTGGGGACAGGGGGCCTACGAGCAGTACTTC. This gives the protein CASSWGQGAYEQYF. Filled out from reference TRBV19 and TRBJ2-7, the complete variable domain reads DGGITQSPKYLFRKEGQNVTLSCEQNLNHDAMYWYRQDPGQGLRLIYYSQIVNDFQKGDIAEGYSVSREKKESFPLTVTSAQKNPTAFYLCASSWGQGAYEQYFGPGTRLTVT.

The chain is built from TRBV29-1 and TRBJ2-5, with unresolved D. Germline V gene data show CDR1 as SQVTM and CDR2 as ANQGSEA. The germline V and J ends were trimmed by 2 bases and 5 bases, with 15 bases remaining between them. The length of the CDR3 is 14 residues. The CDR3 region has the DNA TGCAGCGTTGAAAGCCCTCGCGATGGGGAGACCCAGTACTTC. It translates to CSVESPRDGETQYF.

This clone rates as large. V usage is TRBV6-1 and J usage is TRBJ1-2; D unresolved. The CDR3 loop spans 16 amino acids. Germline V gene sequence: CDR1 MNHNS, CDR2 SASEGT. The V and J ends lost 2 bases and 3 bases respectively, with 16 bases between them. The CDR3 here is CASSELPQDLDYGYTF. The CDR3 DNA is TGTGCCAGCAGTGAACTTCCACAAGACCTAGACTATGGCTACACCTTC.

The chain carries TRBV5-6 and TRBJ2-7, with a tentative D call TRBD1 (5 bases). The CDR3 runs 13 residues. The V and J ends lost 2 bases and 3 bases respectively, with 9 bases between them. Looked up from germline, CDR1 is SGHDT and CDR2 is YYEEEE. In DNA, the CDR3 is TGTGCCAGCAGCTTTGGGGCGAGCTACGAGCAGTACTTC. Its translation: CASSFGASYEQYF.

The CDR3 spells CASSVESRGTGELFF. In DNA form, the CDR3 reads TGTGCCAGCAGCGTAGAATCACGCGGGACCGGGGAGCTGTTTTTT. V is TRBV9 and J is TRBJ2-2, with a tentative D call TRBD2 (5 bases). The CDR3 is 15 residues long. Germline V lookup: CDR1 SGDLS, CDR2 YYNGEE. V shed 0 bases and J shed 5 bases, with 11 bases lying between them.

The V call is TRBV28, the J call TRBJ1-2; 8 bases agree with TRBD1. V was pared by 2 bases and J by 8 bases, with 19 bases of the junction left unmatched. The V gene's germline CDR1 is MDHEN and CDR2 SYDVKM. The CDR3 has 18 amino acids. The CDR3: CASSLTVKTTGAMAGYTF. The CDR3 coding sequence is TGTGCCAGCAGTTTAACCGTCAAAACGACAGGGGCGATGGCCGGCTACACCTTC.

The chain is built from TRBV9 and TRBJ1-5, with D uncertain. The CDR3 contains 13 residues. V lost 6 bases and J lost 1, with 8 bases in between. Germline-derived CDR1 and CDR2 are SGDLS and YYNGEE. DNA for the CDR3: TGTGCCAGCAACGAAGGGAGCAATCAGCCCCAGCATTTT. Translating it yields CASNEGSNQPQHF.

As to this clone: Other DNA sequences in the same sample also yield this CDR3. V and J are TRBV25-1 and TRBJ1-2; unclear D gene. The CDR3 has 14 amino acids. Trimming stripped 3 bases from V and 3 bases from J, with 11 bases between. Germline CDR1 MGHDK, CDR2 SYGVNS. CDR3 in amino acids: CASSDPTEDYGYTF. CDR3 DNA: TGTGCCAGCAGTGATCCGACTGAAGACTATGGCTACACCTTC.

This clone occurred a few times. This chain joins TRBV29-1 and TRBJ2-1; 8 bases match TRBD2. The CDR3 sequence is 15 residues long. In germline, CDR1 is SQVTM, CDR2 ANQGSEA. The ends lost 4 bases at V and 4 bases at J; junction bases unmatched: 9. The CDR3 loop reads CSVAAGELTYNEQFF. The CDR3 DNA reads TGCAGCGTTGCAGCGGGAGAACTCACTTACAATGAGCAGTTCTTC.

The CDR3 DNA follows: TGTGCCAGCAGCGACGACACGTACGAGCAGTACTTC. Protein sequence: CASSDDTYEQYF. The chain couples TRBV2 to TRBJ2-7; D gene ambiguous. CDR1 and CDR2 (germline): SNHLY, FYNNEI. CDR3 length equals 12 residues. Trimming removed 6 bases at V and 4 bases at J, with 10 bases between.

The chain combines TRBV27 with TRBJ2-7, with 7 bases lining up with TRBD1. CDR1 is MNHEY, CDR2 SMNVEV, per germline (reference sequence). The V gene end was trimmed by 3 bases and the J gene end by 3 bases; junction bases not matched to a gene: 5. The CDR3 is 14 residues long. This CDR3 reads CASSFQGEYYEQYF. The CDR3 bases are TGTGCCAGCAGTTTCCAGGGGGAGTACTACGAGCAGTACTTC.

The chain joins TRBV27 to TRBJ1-2; 8 bases are shared with TRBD1. CDR1 and CDR2 (germline): MNHEY, SMNVEV (reference sequence). The CDR3 runs to 14 residues. J lost 4 bases, V lost 5 bases, and 6 bases had no gene match. CDR3 nucleotide sequence: TGTGCCAGCAGTCCAAGGACAGGGATCTATGGCTACACCTTC. Its translation: CASSPRTGIYGYTF.

This clone was detected only a few times. The rearrangement uses TRBV7-9 and TRBJ2-7; 7 positions agree with TRBD1. Germline CDR1 SEHNR, CDR2 FQNEAQ (reference sequence). Losses at the gene ends were 5 bases for V and 3 bases for J; bases not matched to a gene: 7. This CDR3 region has 14 residues. The CDR3 DNA sequence: TGTGCCAGCAGCCACCGGGACAGCCTCTACGAGCAGTACTTC. It encodes CASSHRDSLYEQYF.

The chain joins TRBV7-6 to TRBJ2-3; 9 bases align to TRBD1. The germline CDR1 and CDR2 sequences are SGHVS and FNYEAQ. CDR3 length: 18 amino acids. J lost 2 bases, V lost 3 bases, and 12 bases had no gene match. CDR3 in DNA: TGTGCCAGCAGCTTCTCGAGAGGGACAGGGACCCTCACAGATACGCAGTATTTT. Its protein is CASSFSRGTGTLTDTQYF. The entire variable domain, with the rest obtained from reference TRBV7-6 and TRBJ2-3, is as follows: GAGVSQSPRYKVTKRGQDVALRCDPISGHVSLYWYRQALGQGPEFLTYFNYEAQQDKSGLPNDRFSAERPEGSISTLTIQRTEQRDSAMYRCASSFSRGTGTLTDTQYFGPGTRLTVL.

CDR3 in DNA: TGTGCCAGCAGCCCGGACAGCTATGGCTACACCTTC. Translation: CASSPDSYGYTF. This chain uses TRBV5-4 with TRBJ1-2; D perhaps matches TRBD1 (6 bases). The length of the CDR3 is 12 residues. Germline assignment: CDR1 SGHNT and CDR2 YYREEE (reference sequence). Trimming shortened V by 4 bases and J by 4 bases, and 8 bases separated the two germline ends.

This chain connects TRBV9 to TRBJ1-1; D ambiguous. With 3 bases removed from V and 6 bases from J, the gap between germline ends came to 15 bases. The germline CDR1 and CDR2 sequences are SGDLS and YYNGEE. This CDR3 comprises 14 residues. CDR3 protein: CASSAESGVSEAFF. The CDR3 coding sequence is TGTGCCAGCAGCGCGGAATCCGGGGTCTCTGAAGCTTTCTTT. The full variable domain, its missing parts supplied by reference TRBV9 and TRBJ1-1, is DSGVTQTPKHLITATGQRVTLRCSPRSGDLSVYWYQQSLDQGLQFLIQYYNGEERAKGNILERFSAQQFPDLHSELNLSSLELGDSALYFCASSAESGVSEAFFGQGTRLTVV.

The J gene is TRBJ2-3, the V gene TRBV7-9; 11 bases agree with TRBD1. The CDR3 totals 17 residues. Germline V gene sequence: CDR1 SEHNR, CDR2 FQNEAQ (reference sequence). The V and J ends lost 5 bases and 4 bases, in that order; junction bases with no gene match: 11. The CDR3 DNA reads TGTGCCAGCAGCGATTGGACAGGGGGCGTTGGAGCAGATACGCAGTATTTT. Protein product: CASSDWTGGVGADTQYF.

The V and J genes are TRBV27 and TRBJ2-7, with TRBD1 matching 11 bases. With V trimmed by 5 bases and J by 3 bases, 6 bases remained unmatched. The germline V gene has CDR1 MNHEY and CDR2 SMNVEV (reference sequence). CDR3 length: 15 amino acids. The CDR3 here is CASSLGTGGSYEQYF. CDR3 nucleotide sequence: TGTGCCAGCAGTCTAGGGACAGGGGGGAGCTACGAGCAGTACTTC.

This chain joins TRBV5-1 and TRBJ2-5, with D tentatively TRBD1 (6 bases). The CDR3 is 15 residues long. Germline values: CDR1 SGHRS, CDR2 YFSETQ. V lost 1 base and J 1 base, leaving 11 bases between the germline ends. For the CDR3, the DNA is TGCGCCAGCAGCTTGAACAGGGCGGGCCAAGAGACCCAGTACTTC. Translation: CASSLNRAGQETQYF.

This clone came up a few times. The chain is built from TRBV28 and TRBJ2-1; 10 bases line up with TRBD2. The germline V gene encodes CDR1 MDHEN and CDR2 SYDVKM. This CDR3 has 16 amino acids. The J segment lost 8 bases and the V segment lost 2 bases, leaving 9 bases of the junction unmatched. CDR3 sequence reads: CASSLRVAGGYDEQFF. The CDR3, as DNA: TGTGCCAGCAGTTTACGAGTAGCGGGAGGTTACGATGAGCAGTTCTTC.